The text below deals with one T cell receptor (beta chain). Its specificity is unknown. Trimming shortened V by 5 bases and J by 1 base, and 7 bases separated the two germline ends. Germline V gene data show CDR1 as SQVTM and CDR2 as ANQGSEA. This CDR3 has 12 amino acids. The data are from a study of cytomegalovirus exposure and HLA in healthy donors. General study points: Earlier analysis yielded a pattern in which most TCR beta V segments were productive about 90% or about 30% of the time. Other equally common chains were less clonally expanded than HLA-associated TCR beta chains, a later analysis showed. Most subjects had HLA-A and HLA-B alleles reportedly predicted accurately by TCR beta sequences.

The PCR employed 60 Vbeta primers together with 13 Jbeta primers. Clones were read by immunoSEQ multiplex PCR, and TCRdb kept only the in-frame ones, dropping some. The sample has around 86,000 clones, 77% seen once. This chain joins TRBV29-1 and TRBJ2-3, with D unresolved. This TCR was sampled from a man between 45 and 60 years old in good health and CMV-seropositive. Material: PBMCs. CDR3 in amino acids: CSVSSGTDTQYF. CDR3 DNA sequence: TGCAGCGTTTCGTCGGGCACAGATACGCAGTATTTT.